The next 22 T cell receptor beta chains were all read from a single sample in a study of blood T cell repertoires in COVID-19. Some clones are missing from TCRdb's copy, which holds only in-frame ones; the method was immunoSEQ multiplex PCR. This table holds about 380,000 clones, 85% found once. The sequenced sample consisted of peripheral blood. These receptors came from a woman aged 18-30 years with acute or convalescent COVID-19.

On this clone: One junction end disagrees with the germline gene, perhaps due to a read error. The chain links TRBV9 to TRBJ1-2; 7 bases match TRBD1. The germline CDR1 and CDR2 sequences are SGDLS and YYNGEE. The CDR3 covers 11 residues. CDR3 loop: CAREGRDSLAF. The CDR3 DNA reads as TGTGCCAGGGAAGGCCGGGACAGCCTTGCCTTC.

Details on this clone: At one of its ends the junction is not consistent with the germline gene, which may arise from a read error. The chain links TRBV10-3 to TRBJ1-5, with TRBD1 as a possible D gene (6 bases). The germline V gene has CDR1 ENHRY and CDR2 SYGVKD. This CDR3 is built from 18 residues. This CDR3 reads CATSVFDPGELSNQPQHF. The CDR3 nucleotides read TGTGCCACCAGTGTTTTTGATCCAGGGGAGCTGAGCAATCAGCCCCAGCATTTT.

This chain connects TRBV19 to TRBJ1-1; a weak D match, TRBD1 (6 bases). The V and J ends lost 2 bases and 4 bases respectively, with 11 bases between them. Germline values: CDR1 LNHDA, CDR2 SQIVND (reference sequence). The CDR3 has 14 residues. DNA of the CDR3: TGTGCCAGTAGTATAACAGGGTGGCTCACTGAAGCTTTCTTT. Translating gives CASSITGWLTEAFF.

The rearrangement uses TRBV28 and TRBJ1-5; a possible D gene is TRBD1 (6 bases). From germline, CDR1 is MDHEN and CDR2 SYDVKM. This CDR3 comprises 14 residues. Between the trimmed V and J ends, which lost 3 bases and 4 bases, there was a span of 10 bases. CDR3 sequence reads: CASSLGTGNQPQHF. The CDR3 DNA sequence: TGTGCCAGCAGTTTGGGAACAGGGAATCAGCCCCAGCATTTT. The full variable domain, its missing parts supplied by reference TRBV28 and TRBJ1-5, is DVKVTQSSRYLVKRTGEKVFLECVQDMDHENMFWYRQDPGLGLRLIYFSYDVKMKEKGDIPEGYSVSREKKERFSLILESASTNQTSMYLCASSLGTGNQPQHFGDGTRLSIL.

The genes are TRBV6-1 and TRBJ2-1; perhaps TRBD2 as D (6 bases). The ends were cut back, 7 bases at V and 2 bases at J, with 12 bases in the middle. The CDR3 length is 14 residues. From germline, CDR1 is MNHNS and CDR2 SASEGT. CDR3 amino acids: CASNPTGAYNEQFF. CDR3 DNA: TGTGCCAGCAACCCTACGGGGGCCTACAATGAGCAGTTCTTC.

The gene calls are TRBV6-5 and TRBJ1-1, with D possibly matching TRBD1 (6 bases). The CDR3 runs to 14 residues. The germline CDR1 and CDR2 sequences are MNHEY and SVGAGI. V lost 8 bases to trimming and J lost 2 bases, with 15 bases between them. CDR3 coding DNA: TGTGCCAGCCTGGGCGGGGGCTTAAACACTGAAGCTTTCTTT. It yields the protein CASLGGGLNTEAFF.

V usage is TRBV28 and J usage is TRBJ1-5; no definite D call. V dropped 8 bases and J dropped 5 bases, with 22 bases sitting between them. The CDR3 totals 16 residues. Germline V lookup: CDR1 MDHEN, CDR2 SYDVKM. CDR3 sequence reads: CASRHPSYFGDQPQHF. The DNA of the CDR3 is TGTGCCAGCCGACACCCATCATACTTCGGGGATCAGCCCCAGCATTTT.

In DNA form, the CDR3 reads TGTGCCATCAGTGACTTGACAGGCAGAAGTACTGGAAACACCATATATTTT. It specifies CAISDLTGRSTGNTIYF. The gene calls are TRBV10-3 and TRBJ1-3; D perhaps matches TRBD1 (6 bases). V lost 3 bases and J lost 2, with 17 bases in between. From germline, CDR1 is ENHRY and CDR2 SYGVKD. CDR3 length: 17 residues.

This clone appeared a few times. The gene calls are TRBV5-3 and TRBJ1-2; D perhaps matches TRBD1 (6 bases). TRBV5-3 is reported as an ORF; its role is uncertain. CDR3 size: 12 residues. The V gene lost 9 bases and the J gene lost 4 bases, with 13 bases spanning the gap. The CDR3 sequence: CATYRVGYGYTF. DNA of the CDR3: TGTGCCACCTACAGGGTTGGCTATGGCTACACCTTC.

This clone has more than one count but fewer than ten. The chain has TRBV3-1 (or the pseudogene TRBV3-2) and TRBJ1-5; TRBD1 matches 7 bases. CDR3 length equals 14 residues. V lost 6 bases and J lost 1; bases outside the gene matches: 3. The germline CDR1 and CDR2 sequences are LGHDT and YNNKEL (reference sequence). Here the CDR3 reads CASSMTGSNQPQHF. The CDR3 DNA follows: TGTGCCAGCAGTATGACAGGGAGCAATCAGCCCCAGCATTTT.

The rearrangement joins TRBV4-1 to TRBJ1-3, with unresolved D. Germline loops: CDR1 MGHRA, CDR2 YSYEKL. CDR3 size: 16 residues. The ends were cut back, 1 base at V and 0 bases at J, with 10 bases in the middle. The CDR3 DNA follows: TGCGCCAGCAGCCAAGGTGTTCTTTCCTCTGGAAACACCATATATTTT. This gives the protein CASSQGVLSSGNTIYF.

This clone was detected once. V is TRBV11-2 and J is TRBJ1-5; maybe TRBD1 (6 bases). CDR1 is SGHAT, CDR2 FQNNGV, per germline. The CDR3 spans 15 residues. Trimming took off 5 bases at V and 0 bases at J, with 11 bases between the two ends. The DNA of the CDR3 is TGTGCCAGCAGCCCGGGACATCATAGCAATCAGCCCCAGCATTTT. Its protein product is CASSPGHHSNQPQHF.

This chain links TRBV5-1 with TRBJ2-3; D not certain. CDR3 size: 11 residues. Germline CDR1 is SGHRS and CDR2 is YFSETQ. V shed 2 bases and J shed 5 bases, with 3 bases lying between them. The CDR3 DNA sequence: TGCGCCAGCAGCTTTAGAGATACGCAGTATTTT. This translates into CASSFRDTQYF. Filled out from reference TRBV5-1 and TRBJ2-3, the complete variable domain reads KAGVTQTPRYLIKTRGQQVTLSCSPISGHRSVSWYQQTPGQGLQFLFEYFSETQRNKGNFPGRFSGRQFSNSRSEMNVSTLELGDSALYLCASSFRDTQYFGPGTRLTVL.

The V call is TRBV19, the J call TRBJ2-2; a weak D match, TRBD2 (5 bases). V gave up 7 bases and J gave up 7 bases, with 13 bases separating them. The CDR3 length is 13 residues. Germline V lookup: CDR1 LNHDA, CDR2 SQIVND (reference sequence). CDR3 bases: TGTGCCAGTACCCTCACGGGAAACGGGGAGCTGTTTTTT. It encodes CASTLTGNGELFF. Supplemented by reference TRBV19 and TRBJ2-2, the full variable domain reads DGGITQSPKYLFRKEGQNVTLSCEQNLNHDAMYWYRQDPGQGLRLIYYSQIVNDFQKGDIAEGYSVSREKKESFPLTVTSAQKNPTAFYLCASTLTGNGELFFGEGSRLTVL.

V is TRBV27 and J is TRBJ2-1; D remains unclear. The CDR3 sequence is 16 residues long. Trimming took 2 bases from V and 6 from J, leaving 17 bases between them. The germline gives CDR1 MNHEY, CDR2 SMNVEV (reference sequence). In nucleotides, the CDR3 is TGTGCCAGCAGTTTACCTAACCCGGTTCTTGGCAATGAGCAGTTCTTC. It specifies CASSLPNPVLGNEQFF.

The rearrangement links TRBV7-9 to TRBJ2-7, with D tentatively TRBD2 (5 bases). The CDR3 covers 14 residues. V lost 1 base to trimming and J lost 1 base, with 8 bases between them. Per germline, CDR1 SEHNR and CDR2 FQNEAQ (reference sequence). The CDR3 protein is CASSLERKSYEQYF. In DNA form, the CDR3 reads TGTGCCAGCAGCTTAGAGCGGAAGTCCTACGAGCAGTACTTC.

The rearrangement uses TRBV29-1 and TRBJ1-1; 7 bases line up with TRBD1. Germline-derived CDR1 and CDR2 are SQVTM and ANQGSEA. The CDR3 has 13 residues. The junction had 7 bases not matched to a gene; V was cut back by 8 bases and J by 1 base. Written as DNA, the CDR3 is TGCAGCTTTACAACAGGGGCGAACACTGAAGCTTTCTTT. Translated, it gives CSFTTGANTEAFF.

The rearrangement uses TRBV19 and TRBJ1-5; the match to TRBD1 covers 9 bases. This CDR3 is 17 amino acids long. Germline trimming cut 5 bases from V and 0 bases from J; bases unmatched to any gene: 8. The germline gives CDR1 LNHDA, CDR2 SQIVND (reference sequence). CDR3 protein: CASSGRDRANSNQPQHF. CDR3 coding DNA: TGTGCCAGTAGTGGGAGGGACAGGGCTAATAGCAATCAGCCCCAGCATTTT.

This chain links TRBV5-6 with TRBJ1-5; 9 bases fit TRBD1. V was pared by 4 bases and J by 6 bases, with 8 bases of the junction left unmatched. This CDR3 region has 15 residues. Germline CDR1 SGHDT, CDR2 YYEEEE. Written as DNA, the CDR3 is TGTGCCAGCAGCGCCTTACAGGGGGCGGCTCAGCCCCAGCATTTT. Translated: CASSALQGAAQPQHF. The full variable domain, with the rest looked up from reference TRBV5-6 and TRBJ1-5, is DAGVTQSPTHLIKTRGQQVTLRCSPKSGHDTVSWYQQALGQGPQFIFQYYEEEERQRGNFPDRFSGHQFPNYSSELNVNALLLGDSALYLCASSALQGAAQPQHFGDGTRLSIL.

Here the CDR3 DNA reads TGCGCCAGCAGTCCTCGGCAGGGGGCGCCCTATGGCTACACCTTC. It specifies CASSPRQGAPYGYTF. This chain uses TRBV5-1 with TRBJ1-2, with TRBD1 identical over 8 bases. CDR3 size: 15 residues. V was pared by 5 bases and J by 4 bases, with 10 bases of the junction left unmatched. Germline loops: CDR1 SGHRS, CDR2 YFSETQ.

This clone has more than one count but fewer than ten. The chain joins TRBV5-1 to TRBJ1-2; D unresolved. CDR1 is SGHRS and CDR2 is YFSETQ in the germline V gene. The CDR3 has 15 residues. V dropped 4 bases and J dropped 2 bases, with 15 bases sitting between them. The CDR3 bases are TGCGCCAGCAGCCCACCCGGAGGAAACAACTATGGCTACACCTTC. The encoded protein is CASSPPGGNNYGYTF.

The V call is TRBV28, the J call TRBJ1-2; the D gene is possibly TRBD1 (6 bases). The CDR3 runs 14 residues. The germline V gene has CDR1 MDHEN and CDR2 SYDVKM. The germline V and J ends were trimmed by 6 bases and 4 bases, with 15 bases remaining between them. DNA of the CDR3: TGTGCCAGCAGCCCTCCGGACAGTTTCTATGGCTACACCTTC. Translation: CASSPPDSFYGYTF.